This record looks at one T cell receptor beta chain sequence and its context. Its antigen is currently unknown. This sample was taken from a study of T cells in narcolepsy. Regarding the study as a whole: Healthy controls reportedly lacked the autoreactive clonotypes serially found in patients' blood. Autoreactive clone sequences were missing from some blood memory CD4+ repertoires.

From germline, CDR1 is MNHNS and CDR2 SASEGT. The CDR3 spans 15 residues. Losses at the gene ends were 5 bases for V and 6 bases for J; bases not matched to a gene: 10. Data came from immunoSEQ multiplex PCR; TCRdb stores just in-frame clones and leaves some out. The table has more than 30,000 clones, around 86% seen once. This receptor was obtained from a human donor in good health. The chain links TRBV6-1 to TRBJ1-5, with TRBD1 identical over 7 bases. The specimen sequenced was memory (CD45RA-) CD4+ T cells from blood. The CDR3 loop is CASSIQTGSSQPQHF. The CDR3 DNA is TGTGCCAGCAGTATCCAGACAGGGTCAAGTCAGCCCCAGCATTTT.